Listed below are T cell receptor beta chains from one sample, sequenced in a study of T cells in Graves' hyperthyroidism and ophthalmopathy. TCRdb reprocessed the multiplex PCR reads via MiXCR and lists one record per CDR3 protein. Here the sample spans some 490,000 distinct CDR3 sequences, roughly 15% being singletons. Source material: blood. The receptors come from a woman aged 25 to 45 with Graves' ophthalmopathy. Both conserved end residues are part of each CDR3. A D gene is named only where the DNA matches it firmly. Only some rows state a clone size, as once, few, many or a class for expanded clones.

abundance: .; j_gene: TRBJ1-6; v_gene: TRBV15; d_gene: .; CDR3nt: TGTGCCACGAGTAGACAAGAGGATTCACCCCTCCACTTT; CDR3aa: CATSRQEDSPLHF
abundance: many; j_gene: TRBJ2-3; v_gene: TRBV7-2; d_gene: TRBD1; CDR3nt: TGTGCCAGCAGCCTCTCGGGACAGGGATTAGATACGCAGTATTTT; CDR3aa: CASSLSGQGLDTQYF
abundance: many; j_gene: TRBJ2-7; v_gene: TRBV5-1; d_gene: .; CDR3nt: TGCGCCAGCAGGCCGGGGGGCGATGGAACCTACGAGCAGTACTTC; CDR3aa: CASRPGGDGTYEQYF
abundance: .; j_gene: TRBJ2-3; v_gene: TRBV10-3; d_gene: .; CDR3nt: TGTGCCATCAGTTACCGGCCCGGAGCAGATACGCAGTATTTT; CDR3aa: CAISYRPGADTQYF
abundance: many; j_gene: TRBJ2-7; v_gene: TRBV18; d_gene: .; CDR3nt: TGTGCCAGCTCACCTTCTGGTCAAACCTACGAGCAGTACTTC; CDR3aa: CASSPSGQTYEQYF
abundance: .; j_gene: TRBJ2-7; v_gene: TRBV29-1; d_gene: .; CDR3nt: TGCAGCGTTGGACTCGAGGGCCCCTACGAGCAGTACTTC; CDR3aa: CSVGLEGPYEQYF
abundance: few; j_gene: TRBJ2-7; v_gene: TRBV10-3; d_gene: TRBD2; CDR3nt: TGTGCCATCAGTGAAGCGGGAGATCCCCACGAGCAGTACTTC; CDR3aa: CAISEAGDPHEQYF
abundance: few; j_gene: TRBJ2-5; v_gene: TRBV11-3; d_gene: TRBD2; CDR3nt: TGTGCCAGCAGCCAAGATTTTGCGGGAGTGGAAGAGACCCAGTACTTC; CDR3aa: CASSQDFAGVEETQYF
abundance: .; j_gene: TRBJ2-4; v_gene: TRBV27; d_gene: .; CDR3nt: TGTGCCAGCAGTTTATCTAACAGTAACATTCAGTACTTC; CDR3aa: CASSLSNSNIQYF
abundance: few; j_gene: TRBJ1-2; v_gene: TRBV7-2; d_gene: .; CDR3nt: TGTGCCAGCAGCACGACACGTTATTATGGCTACACCTTC; CDR3aa: CASSTTRYYGYTF
abundance: .; j_gene: TRBJ2-7; v_gene: TRBV28; d_gene: TRBD1; CDR3nt: TGTGCCAGCAACGGACAGGGGTCCTACGAGCAGTACTTC; CDR3aa: CASNGQGSYEQYF
abundance: few; j_gene: TRBJ2-7; v_gene: TRBV12-3/TRBV12-4; d_gene: TRBD2; CDR3nt: TGTGCCAGCAACTGGGGGGGGTTCTCCTACGAGCAGTACTTC; CDR3aa: CASNWGGFSYEQYF
abundance: .; j_gene: TRBJ1-1; v_gene: TRBV9; d_gene: .; CDR3nt: TGTGCCAGCAGCGCAGCCCACGGAGGATCAGTTATGAACACTGAAGCTTTCTTT; CDR3aa: CASSAAHGGSVMNTEAFF
abundance: many; j_gene: TRBJ2-5; v_gene: TRBV7-3; d_gene: TRBD1; CDR3nt: TGTGCCAGCAGCCGGGACAGGGAAGAGACCCAGTACTTC; CDR3aa: CASSRDREETQYF
abundance: few; j_gene: TRBJ1-1; v_gene: TRBV12-3/TRBV12-4; d_gene: .; CDR3nt: TGTGCCAGCAGTCTAGGTCGGGGGAAGGTCTATGAAGCTTTCTTT; CDR3aa: CASSLGRGKVYEAFF
abundance: few; j_gene: TRBJ1-6; v_gene: TRBV9; d_gene: .; CDR3nt: TGTGCCAGCAGCGTAGATGGCGGGAGGAATTCACCCCTCCACTTT; CDR3aa: CASSVDGGRNSPLHF
abundance: .; j_gene: TRBJ1-6; v_gene: TRBV30; d_gene: TRBD1; CDR3nt: TGTGCCTGGGGGACAGCTCGCTATAATTCACCCCTCCACTTT; CDR3aa: CAWGTARYNSPLHF
abundance: few; j_gene: TRBJ1-5; v_gene: TRBV6-2/TRBV6-3; d_gene: TRBD1; CDR3nt: TGTGCCAGCAGCGGGTTTAGGACAGGGGACAGGAGCAATCAGCCCCAGCATTTT; CDR3aa: CASSGFRTGDRSNQPQHF
abundance: .; j_gene: TRBJ2-1; v_gene: TRBV11-3; d_gene: .; CDR3nt: TGTGCCAGCAGCACTTCACCAATACAGGGGCTCGGGGGGAATGAGCAGTTCTTC; CDR3aa: CASSTSPIQGLGGNEQFF
abundance: many; j_gene: TRBJ2-5; v_gene: TRBV3-1; d_gene: .; CDR3nt: TGTGCCAGCGATAGAGGCGGGCCTCTACAAGAGACCCAGTACTTC; CDR3aa: CASDRGGPLQETQYF
abundance: .; j_gene: TRBJ1-2; v_gene: TRBV5-1; d_gene: .; CDR3nt: TGCGCCAGCACAATCTCGGGGGGGGATGGCTACACCTTC; CDR3aa: CASTISGGDGYTF
abundance: many; j_gene: TRBJ1-5; v_gene: TRBV28; d_gene: .; CDR3nt: TGTGCCAGCAGTTTACACAAACAGGGAATGGACAATCAGCCCCAGCATTTT; CDR3aa: CASSLHKQGMDNQPQHF